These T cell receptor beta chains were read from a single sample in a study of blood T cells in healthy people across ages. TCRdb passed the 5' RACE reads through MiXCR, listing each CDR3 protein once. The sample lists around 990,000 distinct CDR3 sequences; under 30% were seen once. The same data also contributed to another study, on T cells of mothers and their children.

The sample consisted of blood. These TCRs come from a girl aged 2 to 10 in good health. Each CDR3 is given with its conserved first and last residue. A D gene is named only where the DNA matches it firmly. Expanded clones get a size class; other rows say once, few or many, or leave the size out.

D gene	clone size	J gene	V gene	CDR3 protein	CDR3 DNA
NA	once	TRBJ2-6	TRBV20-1	CSADLRSSGANVLTF	TGCAGTGCTGACCTTAGGAGCTCTGGGGCCAACGTCCTGACTTTC
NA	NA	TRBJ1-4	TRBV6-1	CASRRRQTEKLFF	TGTGCCAGCAGAAGAAGACAGACTGAAAAACTGTTTTTT
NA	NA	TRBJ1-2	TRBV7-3	CASSLTQGANYGYTF	TGTGCCAGCAGCTTAACTCAGGGTGCTAACTATGGCTACACCTTC
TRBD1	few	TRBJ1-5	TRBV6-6	CASSPGGQGFQPQHF	TGTGCCAGCAGTCCCGGGGGACAGGGGTTTCAGCCCCAGCATTTT
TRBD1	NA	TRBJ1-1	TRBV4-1	CASSQGQGAMRAFF	TGCGCCAGCAGCCAAGGACAGGGGGCTATGAGAGCTTTCTTT
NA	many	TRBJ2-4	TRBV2	CASNIGTGNIQYF	TGTGCCAGCAATATCGGAACAGGGAACATTCAGTACTTC
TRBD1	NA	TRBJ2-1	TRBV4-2	CASSQDPTGERGEQFF	TGTGCCAGCAGCCAAGATCCGACAGGGGAGAGGGGTGAGCAGTTCTTC
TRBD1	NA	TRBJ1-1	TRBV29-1	CSVQGAGDTEAFF	TGCAGCGTCCAGGGGGCAGGTGACACTGAAGCTTTCTTT
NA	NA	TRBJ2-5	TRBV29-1	CSVESGSGETQYF	TGCAGCGTTGAAAGTGGGTCGGGAGAGACCCAGTACTTC
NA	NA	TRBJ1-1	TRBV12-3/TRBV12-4	CASTWTVNTEAFF	TGTGCCAGCACTTGGACTGTGAACACTGAAGCTTTCTTT
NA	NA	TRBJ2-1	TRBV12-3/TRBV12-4	CASSFTPGLNNEQFF	TGTGCCAGCAGTTTTACGCCTGGACTGAACAATGAGCAGTTCTTC
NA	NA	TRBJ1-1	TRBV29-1	CSVVTITGSRTEAFF	TGCAGCGTCGTGACAATAACAGGGTCCAGAACTGAAGCTTTCTTT
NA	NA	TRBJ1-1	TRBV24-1	CATSDRFEAFF	TGTGCCACCAGTGATCGGTTCGAAGCTTTCTTT
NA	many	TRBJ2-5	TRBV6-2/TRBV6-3	CASSYSLPEETQYF	TGTGCCAGCAGTTACTCCTTACCGGAGGAGACCCAGTACTTC
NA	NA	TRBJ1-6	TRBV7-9	CASTEGRNSPLHF	TGTGCCAGCACCGAAGGGCGGAATTCACCCCTCCACTTT
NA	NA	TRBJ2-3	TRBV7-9	CASGPGYTDTQYF	TGTGCCAGCGGCCCCGGGTACACAGATACGCAGTATTTT
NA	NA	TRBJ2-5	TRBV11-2	CASSLYGSKGTQYF	TGTGCCAGCAGCTTATATGGGTCCAAAGGGACCCAGTACTTC
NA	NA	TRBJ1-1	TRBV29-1	CSVEGLGTEAFF	TGCAGCGTTGAAGGGTTGGGAACTGAAGCTTTCTTT
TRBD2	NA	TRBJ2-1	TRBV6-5	CASSYTSGLNSYNEQFF	TGTGCCAGCAGTTATACTAGCGGCTTAAACTCCTACAATGAGCAGTTCTTC
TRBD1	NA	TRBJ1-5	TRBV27	CASSLRGQTNQPQHF	TGTGCCAGCAGTTTAAGGGGACAGACAAATCAGCCCCAGCATTTT
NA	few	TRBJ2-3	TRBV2	CASSDRVSRDTQYF	TGTGCCAGCAGTGACAGAGTCTCTAGGGATACGCAGTATTTT
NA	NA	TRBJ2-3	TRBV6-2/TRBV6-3	CASSYGGDGDTQYF	TGTGCCAGCAGTTACGGTGGTGATGGAGATACGCAGTATTTT
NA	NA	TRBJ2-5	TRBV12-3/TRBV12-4	CASSPPNRKETQYF	TGTGCCAGCAGCCCTCCCAACCGAAAAGAGACCCAGTACTTC
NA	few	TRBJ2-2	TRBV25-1	CASSGLGARAAGELFF	TGTGCCAGCAGTGGTTTGGGGGCGCGGGCCGCCGGGGAGCTGTTTTTT
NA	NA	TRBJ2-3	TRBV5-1	CASSPGASVTDTQYF	TGCGCCAGCAGCCCGGGGGCTAGCGTCACAGATACGCAGTATTTT
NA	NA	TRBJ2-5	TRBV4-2	CASSQDRGGQATQYF	TGTGCCAGCAGCCAAGATAGGGGGGGCCAAGCGACCCAGTACTTC
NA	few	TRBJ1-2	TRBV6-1	CASRKDRQGNYGYTF	TGTGCCAGCAGGAAGGACAGACAAGGGAACTATGGCTACACCTTC
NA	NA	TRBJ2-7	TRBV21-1	CASSKARFSEQYF	TGTGCCAGCAGCAAAGCCCGTTTCTCCGAGCAGTACTTC
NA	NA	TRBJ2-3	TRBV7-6	CASRSGADTQYF	TGTGCCAGCAGATCGGGGGCAGATACGCAGTATTTT
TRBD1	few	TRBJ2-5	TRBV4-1	CASSTRQGVGEQYF	TGCGCCAGCAGCACCCGACAGGGGGTGGGTGAGCAGTACTTC
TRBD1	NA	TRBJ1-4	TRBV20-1	CSASGQGRNEKLFF	TGCAGTGCTAGCGGACAGGGACGGAATGAAAAACTGTTTTTT
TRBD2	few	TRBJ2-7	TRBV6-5	CASSRSGTRRDEQYF	TGTGCCAGCAGTCGTAGCGGGACAAGGCGCGACGAGCAGTACTTC
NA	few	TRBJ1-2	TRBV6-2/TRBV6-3	CASSLWSLYGYTF	TGTGCCAGCAGCCTATGGTCCCTATATGGCTACACCTTC
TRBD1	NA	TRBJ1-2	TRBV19	CASRPPTGEVNGYTF	TGTGCCAGTAGGCCCCCCACAGGGGAGGTTAATGGCTACACCTTC
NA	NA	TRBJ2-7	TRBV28	CASSLPSDRYEQYF	TGTGCCAGCAGTTTGCCCTCCGACAGATACGAGCAGTACTTC
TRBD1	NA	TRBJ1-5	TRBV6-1	CASSEIKGAWDQPQHF	TGTGCCAGCAGTGAAATCAAGGGGGCCTGGGATCAGCCCCAGCATTTT
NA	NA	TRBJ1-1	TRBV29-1	CSVEVGGGNTEAFF	NA
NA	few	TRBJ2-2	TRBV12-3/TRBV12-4	CASSFPTTSLGTGELFF	TGTGCCAGCAGTTTCCCTACGACCAGTCTCGGCACCGGGGAGCTGTTTTTT
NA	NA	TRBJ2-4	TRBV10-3	CAISEQGTAKNIQYF	TGTGCCATCAGTGAGCAGGGAACAGCCAAAAACATTCAGTACTTC
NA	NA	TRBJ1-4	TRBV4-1	CASSQVMTEEKLFF	TGCGCCAGCAGCCAAGTCATGACAGAGGAAAAACTGTTTTTT
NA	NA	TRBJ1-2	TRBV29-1	CSVEGGTEDYGYTF	TGCAGCGTTGAAGGCGGGACGGAGGACTATGGCTACACCTTC
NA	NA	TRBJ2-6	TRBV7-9	CASSSGFSGANVLTF	TGTGCCAGCAGCTCCGGGTTCTCTGGGGCCAACGTCCTGACTTTC
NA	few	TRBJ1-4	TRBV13	CASSLAGGAANEKLFF	TGTGCCAGCAGCTTAGCTGGGGGGGCCGCTAATGAAAAACTGTTTTTT
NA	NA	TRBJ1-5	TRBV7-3	CASSPTAGGTDTQHF	TGTGCCAGCAGCCCGACCGCGGGAGGTACAGATACGCAGCATTTT
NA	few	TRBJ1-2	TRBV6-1	CASSEAPAQKDYTF	TGTGCCAGCAGTGAAGCCCCAGCACAGAAAGACTACACCTTC
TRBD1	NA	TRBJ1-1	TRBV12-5	CASGRGQGGTEAFF	TGTGCTAGTGGCCGGGGACAGGGGGGGACTGAAGCTTTCTTT
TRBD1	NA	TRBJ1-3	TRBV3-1	CASSYVNTRGAGQSTIYF	TGTGCCAGCAGCTATGTTAATACAAGAGGGGCGGGACAGAGCACCATATATTTT
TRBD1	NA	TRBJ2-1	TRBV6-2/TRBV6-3	CASSDRDRGGNEQFF	TGTGCCAGCAGCGACCGGGACAGGGGAGGCAATGAGCAGTTCTTC
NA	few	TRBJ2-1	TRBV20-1	CSTLGNEQFF	TGCAGTACCCTTGGGAATGAGCAGTTCTTC
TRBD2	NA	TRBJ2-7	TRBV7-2	CASSPWGLGSGVYEQYF	TGTGCCAGCAGCCCCTGGGGGTTGGGTAGCGGGGTCTACGAGCAGTACTTC
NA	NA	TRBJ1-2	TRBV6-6	CASSYFEGYTF	TGTGCCAGCAGTTATTTCGAGGGCTACACCTTC
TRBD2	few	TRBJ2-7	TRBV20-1	CSARELGGRPGEQYF	TGCAGTGCTAGAGAGTTGGGCGGGAGACCGGGCGAGCAGTACTTC
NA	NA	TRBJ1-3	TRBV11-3	CASSFEAGNIIYF	TGTGCCAGCAGCTTTGAGGCTGGAAACATCATATATTTT
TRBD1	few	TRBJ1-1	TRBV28	CASSSGDRMNTEAFF	TGTGCCAGCAGTTCCGGGGACAGGATGAACACTGAAGCTTTCTTT
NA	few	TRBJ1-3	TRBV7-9	CASSSPSGNTIYF	TGTGCCAGCAGCTCCCCGAGTGGAAACACCATATATTTT
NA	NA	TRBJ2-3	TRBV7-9	CASSLSISGHTDTQYF	TGTGCCAGCAGCTTAAGTATTAGCGGCCACACAGATACGCAGTATTTT
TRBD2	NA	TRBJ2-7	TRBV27	CASSRLAGDGYEQYF	TGTGCCAGCAGTCGACTGGCGGGAGATGGATACGAGCAGTACTTC
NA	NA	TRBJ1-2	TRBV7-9	CASSPPADNSNYGYTF	TGTGCCAGCAGCCCCCCAGCGGACAACTCAAACTATGGCTACACCTTC
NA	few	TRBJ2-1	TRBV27	CASSLNEGHPKYF	TGTGCCAGCAGTTTGAATGAAGGGCACCCAAAGTACTTC